This TCR beta chain was profiled in a study of CD8+CD57+ T cells in acquired aplastic anemia. Study background: Sorted CD4+ plus CD8+ cells gave DNA averaging about 3.2 ug.

Genomic DNA templated the TCR beta VDJ and CDR3 profiling. TCRdb re-analysed the reads in MiXCR, keeping a single row per CDR3 protein. The sample lists about 190,000 distinct CDR3 sequences; around 47% were seen once. V was trimmed by 0 bases and J by 6 bases, leaving 14 bases between them. The germline CDR1 and CDR2 sequences are MNHEY and SVGAGI. The CDR3 contains 15 residues. Patients picked for sequencing had shown CD8+CD57+ cell expansion detected by flow cytometry. Patients had received no therapy at the time of blood sampling. The sequence was obtained from a human donor with aplastic anemia. Sequencing was done on a sample of sorted CD4+, CD8+, or CD8+CD57+ T cells (not recorded which) from PBMCs. The gene calls are TRBV6-5 and TRBJ1-1, with a weak D call TRBD1 (5 bases). In nucleotides, the CDR3 is TGTGCCAGCAGTTACTCCTCAGGGTATAGGGCTGAAGCTTTCTTT. Protein: CASSYSSGYRAEAFF.